This T cell receptor beta chain was retrieved from a study of shared clonotypes between healthy human individuals. Whole-study context: Per donor, CD8 memory used one plate, CD8 naive used two, CD4 memory used three and CD4 naive used three.

This CDR3 region has 18 residues. V trimming: 1 base; J trimming: 0 bases; junction bases outside the gene matches: 8. Germline assignment: CDR1 SGHTA and CDR2 FQGTGA. TCRdb's table, derived via immunoSEQ multiplex PCR, lists solely in-frame clones and lacks some. The sample carries 2,500,000 or so clones, roughly 93% recorded once. Study-wide results and limits: The four-donor shared clonotypes exceeded non-shared clonotypes in generation probability, with non-shared ones scoring lower. Having only a few donors restricted how much genetic and exposure-history diversity was captured.

A word on this clone: Its cognate antigen is unknown.

This receptor was identified in a man between 18 and 29 years old in good health. Some clones in this sample may be carry-over from other donors' samples. Sequencing input: naive CD4+ T cells from PBMCs. Subset given: CD45RA+ positively selected. V usage is TRBV7-3 and J usage is TRBJ1-1; 10 nucleotides align to TRBD1. The CDR3 spells CASSLIPPTGGMNTEAFF. CDR3 nucleotides: TGTGCCAGCAGCTTAATACCCCCGACAGGGGGCATGAACACTGAAGCTTTCTTT. Based on the CDR3 plus reference TRBV7-3 and TRBJ1-1, the full variable domain is GAGVSQTPSNKVTEKGKYVELRCDPISGHTALYWYRQSLGQGPEFLIYFQGTGAADDSGLPNDRFFAVRPEGSVSTLKIQRTERGDSAVYLCASSLIPPTGGMNTEAFFGQGTRLTVV.